The 14 T cell receptor beta chains reported below all come from one sample, sequenced in a study of early T cells in non-severe SARS-CoV-2 infection. TCRdb processed the 5' RACE reads anew with MiXCR; each CDR3 protein has one entry. The sample records about 45,000 distinct CDR3 sequences, more than 9% being singletons. Sequences were obtained from whole blood. Every receptor here comes from an adult who was a healthcare worker with PCR-confirmed SARS-CoV-2 infection or an uninfected control (not recorded which).

This clonotype was counted many times. The V and J genes are TRBV2 and TRBJ1-2; TRBD1 agrees at 7 bases. The V gene end was trimmed by 7 bases and the J gene end by 2 bases; junction bases not matched to a gene: 1. This CDR3 comprises 12 residues. From germline, CDR1 is SNHLY and CDR2 FYNNEI. CDR3 DNA sequence: TGTGCCAGCAAACAGGGGAACTATGGCTACACCTTC. Its translation: CASKQGNYGYTF.

This clonotype was seen only a few times. The chain carries TRBV7-9 and TRBJ1-5; 10 nucleotides align to TRBD1. V dropped 5 bases and J dropped 5; count of bases not matched to a gene: 9. Germline V CDR1 and CDR2: SEHNR, FQNEAQ (reference sequence). The CDR3 spans 16 residues. The CDR3 DNA sequence: TGTGCCAGCAGCCCCTGGGACAGGGGTATGTATCAGCCCCAGCATTTT. Translating gives CASSPWDRGMYQPQHF.

This clonotype was seen more than once but under ten times. The chain employs TRBV7-6 and TRBJ2-3, with 8 bases matching TRBD1. The CDR3 is 15 amino acids. From germline, CDR1 is SGHVS and CDR2 FNYEAQ. Trimming took 1 base from V and 4 from J; bases not matched to a gene: 4. CDR3 DNA: TGTGCCAGCAGCTTAGGGACAGGGTCGGCAGATACGCAGTATTTT. Amino acids: CASSLGTGSADTQYF.

This clonotype was seen a few times. V is TRBV5-1 and J is TRBJ1-1; D is perhaps TRBD1 (6 bases). The CDR3 is 15 amino acids. V lost 2 bases and J lost 2, with 13 bases in between. The germline gives CDR1 SGHRS, CDR2 YFSETQ. The CDR3 DNA reads TGCGCCAGCAGCTTCGTCGCACAGGGTAACACTGAAGCTTTCTTT. Protein: CASSFVAQGNTEAFF.

The rearrangement uses TRBV27 and TRBJ2-5; D is undetermined. Germline V gene sequence: CDR1 MNHEY, CDR2 SMNVEV (reference sequence). CDR3 length: 14 residues. Trimming took off 5 bases at V and 2 bases at J, with 12 bases between the two ends. DNA of the CDR3: TGTGCCAGCAGTCTTTGGTCGGAGCAAGAGACCCAGTACTTC. Translating it yields CASSLWSEQETQYF.

The rearrangement joins TRBV2 to TRBJ2-2; D is uncertain. Germline CDR1 reads SNHLY; CDR2 reads FYNNEI. The length of the CDR3 is 15 residues. Deletions cut 0 bases from V and 6 bases from J, with 11 bases between. CDR3 protein: CASSEALRNSGELFF. The CDR3 DNA sequence: TGTGCCAGCAGTGAAGCGCTTCGGAATTCCGGGGAGCTGTTTTTT.

The chain links TRBV6-2 or TRBV6-3 to TRBJ2-2; D is tentatively TRBD1 or TRBD2 (5 bases each). The CDR3 extends over 15 amino acids. V lost 2 bases, J lost 0 bases, and 7 bases lay in between. Per the germline V gene, CDR1 is MNHEY and CDR2 is SVGEGT. The CDR3 region has the DNA TGTGCCAGCAGTTACATGGGGGCGAACACCGGGGAGCTGTTTTTT. This codes for CASSYMGANTGELFF.

In the case of this clonotype: Being one base from a much bigger clone, this may be a read error. The rearrangement uses TRBV28 and TRBJ2-5, with a weak D call TRBD2 (5 bases). The CDR3 consists of 12 residues. Germline CDR1 reads MDHEN; CDR2 reads SYDVKM. The CDR3 DNA follows: TGTGTCAGCAGAGGGTTTCAAGAGACCCAGTACTTC. Amino acid sequence: CVSRGFQETQYF.

This clonotype showed up many times. The chain uses TRBV6-2 or TRBV6-3 and TRBJ2-1; D may be TRBD2 (6 bases). V shed 0 bases and J shed 4 bases, with 7 bases lying between them. The CDR3 runs to 14 residues. Germline CDR1 is MNHEY and CDR2 is SVGEGT. DNA of the CDR3: TGTGCCAGCAGTTACTCGCGGGAATACAATGAGCAGTTCTTC. Residues: CASSYSREYNEQFF.

There are a few counts of this clonotype. The chain recombines TRBV7-9 with TRBJ2-2; D call uncertain. The CDR3 sequence is 17 residues long. Per the germline V gene, CDR1 is SEHNR and CDR2 is FQNEAQ (reference sequence). V was clipped by 4 bases and J by 3 bases, with 18 bases between them. The DNA of the CDR3 is TGTGCCAGCAGCTCCCGGACGAATTTCCCGTACACCGGGGAGCTGTTTTTT. Encoded protein: CASSSRTNFPYTGELFF.

In its sample, this clonotype was seen many times. The gene calls are TRBV7-3 and TRBJ2-1; a possible D gene is TRBD1 (6 bases). CDR3 length: 13 residues. Germline lookup yields CDR1 SGHTA and CDR2 FQGTGA. The germline V and J ends were trimmed by 5 bases and 6 bases, with 11 bases remaining between them. In nucleotides, the CDR3 is TGTGCCAGCAGCCAAGGGGGTTTCAATGAGCAGTTCTTC. Translated: CASSQGGFNEQFF. Filled out from reference TRBV7-3 and TRBJ2-1, the complete variable domain reads GAGVSQTPSNKVTEKGKYVELRCDPISGHTALYWYRQSLGQGPEFLIYFQGTGAADDSGLPNDRFFAVRPEGSVSTLKIQRTERGDSAVYLCASSQGGFNEQFFGPGTRLTVL.

In nucleotides, the CDR3 is TGCGCCAGCAGCCAAACTGGTAGCGGGAGTACAGAGACCCAGTACTTC. It translates to CASSQTGSGSTETQYF. The chain joins TRBV4-1 to TRBJ2-5; 9 bases fit TRBD2. V lost 2 bases to trimming and J lost 4 bases; unmatched junction nucleotides: 8. The germline gives CDR1 MGHRA, CDR2 YSYEKL. The CDR3 spans 16 residues.

In its sample, this clonotype was seen a few times. The chain uses TRBV12-3 or TRBV12-4 and TRBJ1-1, with D perhaps matching TRBD1 (5 bases). The germline V and J ends were trimmed by 4 bases and 7 bases, with 7 bases remaining between them. CDR3 size: 11 residues. The CDR3 loop reads CASSYRFEAFF. Written as DNA, the CDR3 is TGTGCCAGCAGTTACAGGTTTGAAGCTTTCTTT.

This chain connects TRBV28 to TRBJ2-3; D might be TRBD2 (5 bases). CDR3 size: 14 residues. Deletions cut 3 bases from V and 3 bases from J, with 10 bases between. Germline lookup yields CDR1 MDHEN and CDR2 SYDVKM. The CDR3 DNA sequence: TGTGCCAGCAGTTTTAATCGGGGTACAGATACGCAGTATTTT. It is translated as CASSFNRGTDTQYF. The full variable domain, in which reference TRBV28 and TRBJ2-3 provide the parts outside the CDR3, is DVKVTQSSRYLVKRTGEKVFLECVQDMDHENMFWYRQDPGLGLRLIYFSYDVKMKEKGDIPEGYSVSREKKERFSLILESASTNQTSMYLCASSFNRGTDTQYFGPGTRLTVL.